These 17 T cell receptor beta chains share one sample of origin, sequenced in a study of human thymus T cells. In corrective heart surgery, resections were taken, and these provided the thymus tissue. Measured with immunoSEQ multiplex PCR; TCRdb has only the in-frame clones, and not every one. Of tens of thousands of clones in the sample, 90% to 95% were seen once. The sample taken for sequencing was thymus tissue. The receptor set was obtained from a girl under two years old with a congenital heart defect but otherwise immunologically healthy.

CDR3 nucleotides: TGTGCCACCAGCAGCTACACAGGGAAAAGAAATGAGGGGGCTTTCTTT. This translates into CATSSYTGKRNEGAFF. The rearrangement links TRBV15 to TRBJ1-1, with D possibly TRBD1 on 6 matching bases. Germline V gene data show CDR1 as LNHNV and CDR2 as YYDKDF (reference sequence). Trimming took off 3 bases at V and 11 bases at J, with 25 bases between the two ends. The CDR3 runs to 16 residues.

This chain links TRBV2 with TRBJ1-1, with TRBD1 identical over 9 bases. Germline CDR1 and CDR2: SNHLY and FYNNEI. Germline trimming cut 8 bases from V and 1 base from J; bases unmatched to any gene: 5. The length of the CDR3 is 14 residues. The CDR3 DNA reads as TGTGCCAGCCGAGAGGGACAGGGGAACACTGAAGCTTTCTTT. Its protein product is CASREGQGNTEAFF. Drawing the rest from reference TRBV2 and TRBJ1-1, the complete variable domain is EPEVTQTPSHQVTQMGQEVILRCVPISNHLYFYWYRQILGQKVEFLVSFYNNEISEKSEIFDDQFSVERPDGSNFTLKIRSTKLEDSAMYFCASREGQGNTEAFFGQGTRLTVV.

The gene calls are TRBV5-1 and TRBJ2-1; unclear D gene. With 5 bases removed from V and 1 base from J, the gap between germline ends came to 25 bases. The germline V gene has CDR1 SGHRS and CDR2 YFSETQ. The CDR3 covers 19 residues. This CDR3 is CASRSPRREYSDSYNEQFF. The DNA for the CDR3 is TGCGCCAGCAGAAGCCCTAGAAGGGAATATTCCGATTCCTACAATGAGCAGTTCTTC.

V gene TRBV27 combines with J gene TRBJ1-1, with D possibly matching TRBD1 (5 bases). The CDR3 extends over 17 amino acids. In germline, CDR1 is MNHEY, CDR2 SMNVEV (reference sequence). The V and J ends lost 5 bases and 10 bases respectively, with 29 bases between them. For the CDR3, the DNA is TGTGCCAGCAGTAACGTGACCCGGACAACCTCGATACAGGCAGCTTTCTTT. Translation: CASSNVTRTTSIQAAFF.

V is TRBV19 and J is TRBJ1-5; TRBD1 agrees at 7 bases. With V trimmed by 1 base and J by 4 bases, 10 bases remained unmatched. This CDR3 has 17 residues. Germline V lookup: CDR1 LNHDA, CDR2 SQIVND (reference sequence). The CDR3 loop is CASSIGQVRGRNQPQHF. As DNA, the CDR3 is TGTGCCAGTAGTATAGGGCAGGTAAGGGGGCGGAATCAGCCCCAGCATTTT.

The chain employs TRBV7-9 and TRBJ2-3; 7 positions agree with TRBD2. The V segment lost 5 bases and the J segment 4 bases; nucleotides outside the gene matches: 9. CDR1 is SEHNR and CDR2 is FQNEAQ in the germline V gene (reference sequence). The CDR3 length is 15 residues. CDR3 amino acids: CASSVGLVDPDTQYF. The CDR3 DNA reads TGTGCCAGCAGCGTCGGACTAGTTGATCCAGATACGCAGTATTTT.

The gene calls are TRBV15 and TRBJ2-7; 10 bases fit TRBD2. The CDR3 is made up of 19 amino acids. The germline gives CDR1 LNHNV, CDR2 YYDKDF (reference sequence). Germline trimming cut 0 bases from V and 4 bases from J; bases unmatched to any gene: 15. In DNA, the CDR3 is TGTGCCACCAGCAGAGATAGCGGGAGGCCCACCAGAGAAGGGTACGAGCAGTACTTC. Encoded protein: CATSRDSGRPTREGYEQYF.

The DNA of the CDR3 is TGTGCCAGTAGTATTAGGACAGGGCTGAACACTGAAGCTTTCTTT. It translates to CASSIRTGLNTEAFF. V is TRBV19 and J is TRBJ1-1, with 8 bases matching TRBD1. Germline CDR1 is LNHDA and CDR2 is SQIVND (reference sequence). The CDR3 is 15 amino acids. Trimming removed 3 bases from V and 0 bases from J; junction bases left unmatched: 3.

The J gene is TRBJ2-1, the V gene TRBV7-9, with D unclear. Trimming left V 4 bases short and J 3 bases short, with 19 bases between. The germline CDR1 and CDR2 sequences are SEHNR and FQNEAQ (reference sequence). This CDR3 is 17 amino acids long. CDR3 amino acids: CASSYKRAEFNYNEQFF. The CDR3 DNA follows: TGTGCCAGCAGCTATAAAAGGGCCGAATTCAACTACAATGAGCAGTTCTTC.

The gene calls are TRBV28 and TRBJ2-3; D remains unclear. The CDR3 length is 17 residues. Germline V gene sequence: CDR1 MDHEN, CDR2 SYDVKM. With 2 bases removed from V and 1 base from J, the gap between germline ends came to 16 bases. DNA of the CDR3: TGTGCCAGCAGTTTAAAAGGTGGAGAGTGGCGCACAGATACGCAGTATTTT. Residues: CASSLKGGEWRTDTQYF.

This chain joins TRBV2 and TRBJ2-2; 10 nucleotides align to TRBD2. The CDR3 runs to 14 residues. V lost 7 bases to trimming and J lost 6 bases; unmatched junction nucleotides: 5. The germline V gene encodes CDR1 SNHLY and CDR2 FYNNEI. The CDR3: CASTQSGRAGELFF. The CDR3 DNA reads as TGTGCCAGCACCCAGAGCGGGAGGGCCGGGGAGCTGTTTTTT.

This rearrangement joins TRBV7-2 to TRBJ2-7; D might be TRBD2 (6 bases). Trimming stripped 5 bases from V and 4 bases from J, with 12 bases between. The CDR3 is 13 amino acids. Germline CDR1 reads SGHTA; CDR2 reads FQGNSA. Here the CDR3 reads CASSTLRGYEQYF. CDR3 nucleotides: TGTGCCAGCAGCACTCTCCGGGGGTACGAGCAGTACTTC.

The genes are TRBV6-4 and TRBJ2-7, with D unclear. Trimming shortened V by 7 bases and J by 1 base, and 14 bases separated the two germline ends. This CDR3 contains 14 residues. Germline-derived CDR1 and CDR2 are MRHNA and SNTAGT. The CDR3 bases are TGTGCCAGCACTCCCGTTCTACCATCCTACGAGCAGTACTTC. Protein: CASTPVLPSYEQYF.

The V and J genes are TRBV9 and TRBJ2-7, with D perhaps TRBD2 (5 bases). The CDR3 is 14 amino acids. Germline V gives CDR1 SGDLS, CDR2 YYNGEE. The V and J ends lost 5 bases and 6 bases respectively, with 18 bases between them. Here the CDR3 reads CASSPRTGSCEQYF. CDR3 nucleotides: TGTGCCAGCAGTCCAAGAACGGGGAGTTGCGAGCAGTACTTC. Variable domain in full (rest from reference TRBV9 and TRBJ2-7): DSGVTQTPKHLITATGQRVTLRCSPRSGDLSVYWYQQSLDQGLQFLIQYYNGEERAKGNILERFSAQQFPDLHSELNLSSLELGDSALYFCASSPRTGSCEQYFGPGTRLTVT.

The chain uses TRBV6-6 and TRBJ1-3; 8 nucleotides agree with TRBD1. Germline V gene data show CDR1 as MNHNY and CDR2 as SVGAGI (reference sequence). CDR3 length: 15 amino acids. After removal of 3 bases from V and 4 bases from J, the junction contained 5 bases not matched to a gene. The CDR3 coding sequence is TGTGCCAGCAGTTATTTGTCAGGGGGCGGAAACACCATATATTTT. Translating it yields CASSYLSGGGNTIYF.

This clone was seen a single time. The J gene is TRBJ1-2, the V gene TRBV14; D remains ambiguous. The CDR3 is made up of 13 amino acids. CDR1 SGHDN and CDR2 FVKESK come from the germline V gene. V dropped 1 base and J dropped 4 bases, with 7 bases sitting between them. The CDR3 region is CASSQGQSYGYTF. CDR3 coding DNA: TGTGCCAGCAGCCAAGGCCAGAGCTATGGCTACACCTTC.

The J gene is TRBJ2-3, the V gene TRBV4-3; 16 nucleotides align to TRBD2. Germline CDR1 and CDR2: LGHNA and YSLEER. The V segment lost 0 bases and the J segment 5 bases; nucleotides outside the gene matches: 14. The CDR3 sequence is 21 residues long. Here the CDR3 DNA reads TGCGCCAGCAGCCAAGATGGTGAGAGAGGGACTAGCGGGAGGGCCATAGATACGCAGTATTTT. Translation: CASSQDGERGTSGRAIDTQYF.